These T cell receptor beta chains were read from a single sample in a study of blood T cells in healthy people across ages. TCRdb ran MiXCR on the 5' RACE reads and lists one entry per CDR3 protein. Among approximately 600,000 distinct CDR3 sequences listed, about 54% were seen once. The sample was blood. These receptors were collected from a man between 60 and 75 years old in good health. Each CDR3 is given with its conserved first and last residue. The D gene is left open where the match is weak. Some rows have no size entry. The others give once, few or many, or a class for an expanded clone.

V	J	D	size	CDR3	DNA
TRBV29-1	TRBJ2-3	-	few	CSVDPLDSTDTQYF	TGCAGCGTTGATCCCCTAGACTCCACAGATACGCAGTATTTT
TRBV10-3	TRBJ1-1	-	few	CAISEGQGFSSEAFF	TGTGCCATCAGTGAGGGGCAGGGGTTTTCCTCTGAAGCTTTCTTT
TRBV20-1	TRBJ2-6	TRBD2	-	CSARRGAVRSGANVLTF	TGCAGTGCTAGGCGGGGGGCCGTCCGCTCTGGGGCCAACGTCCTGACTTTC
TRBV27	TRBJ1-6	-	few	CASSLSLGAWSGNSPLHF	TGTGCCAGCAGTTTATCGTTAGGGGCGTGGAGTGGTAATTCACCCCTCCACTTT
TRBV7-9	TRBJ1-6	TRBD1	-	CASSTATGTYSPLHF	TGTGCCAGCAGTACCGCGACAGGGACCTATTCACCCCTCCACTTT
TRBV21-1	TRBJ2-7	-	once	CASSKAGCYEQYF	TGTGCCAGCAGCAAAGCAGGGTGTTACGAGCAGTACTTC
TRBV5-4	TRBJ2-7	-	few	CASSLWGAGYEQYF	TGTGCCAGCAGCTTGTGGGGGGCAGGCTACGAGCAGTACTTC
TRBV27	TRBJ2-7	-	-	CASSVLLARQHEQYF	TGTGCCAGCAGTGTTTTATTGGCGAGACAACACGAGCAGTACTTC
TRBV24-1	TRBJ2-3	TRBD2	-	CATSDSRTSWDTQYF	TGTGCCACCAGTGACTCGAGGACTAGTTGGGATACGCAGTATTTT
TRBV24-1	TRBJ2-5	TRBD1	-	CATSEAGTGGFETQYF	TGTGCCACCAGTGAAGCCGGGACAGGGGGATTTGAGACCCAGTACTTC
TRBV10-3	TRBJ2-1	TRBD1	-	CAISGQGSYNEQFF	TGTGCCATCAGTGGACAGGGTTCCTACAATGAGCAGTTCTTC
TRBV3-1	TRBJ1-2	-	-	CASSQGAIFYGYTF	TGTGCCAGCAGCCAAGGGGCGATTTTCTATGGCTACACCTTC
TRBV9	TRBJ2-2	-	-	CASNTAANTGELFF	TGTGCCAGCAATACTGCCGCAAACACCGGGGAGCTGTTTTTT
TRBV12-3/TRBV12-4	TRBJ2-4	-	-	CASSARINIQYF	TGTGCCAGCAGTGCGAGGATAAACATTCAGTACTTC
TRBV3-1	TRBJ2-5	-	-	CASSRRGSDPQETQYF	TGTGCCAGCAGCCGGAGGGGTTCAGACCCCCAAGAGACCCAGTACTTC
TRBV29-1	TRBJ2-5	-	-	CSARPLGETQYF	TGCAGCGCCAGACCTCTTGGGGAGACCCAGTACTTC
TRBV6-6	TRBJ1-5	-	once	CASRHPDQPQHF	TGTGCCAGCAGACACCCCGATCAGCCCCAGCATTTT
TRBV4-1	TRBJ2-5	TRBD2	-	CASSQVRLAGEETQYF	TGCGCCAGCAGCCAAGTTCGGCTAGCGGGGGAGGAGACCCAGTACTTC
TRBV27	TRBJ2-3	-	-	CASSLSFSRTDTQYF	TGTGCCAGCAGTTTATCTTTTAGCCGCACAGATACGCAGTATTTT
TRBV4-2	TRBJ2-6	-	-	CASSQDGRSGANVLTF	TGTGCCAGCAGCCAAGACGGACGCTCTGGGGCCAACGTCCTGACTTTC
TRBV28	TRBJ1-5	TRBD1	-	CASTTEGAVAYQPQHF	TGTGCCAGCACAACGGAGGGGGCCGTTGCGTATCAGCCCCAGCATTTT
TRBV5-6	TRBJ2-3	TRBD2	-	CASSLVAGRDTQYF	TGTGCCAGCAGCTTGGTAGCGGGGCGCGATACGCAGTATTTT
TRBV5-1	TRBJ2-2	-	once	CASGRTGELFF	TGCGCCAGCGGACGAACCGGGGAGCTGTTTTTT
TRBV28	TRBJ1-5	-	few	CASNGGAGLGQPQHF	TGTGCCAGCAATGGGGGGGCGGGGCTGGGTCAGCCCCAGCATTTT
TRBV4-1	TRBJ1-6	-	-	CASSLREGDFYNSPLHF	TGCGCCAGCAGCCTCCGGGAGGGGGACTTCTATAATTCACCCCTCCACTTT
TRBV4-2	TRBJ2-5	-	few	CASSHGYEETQYF	TGTGCCAGCAGCCACGGCTATGAAGAGACCCAGTACTTC
TRBV20-1	TRBJ2-7	-	few	CSAGGLAASSYEQYF	TGCAGTGCAGGGGGCCTAGCGGCTAGCTCCTACGAGCAGTACTTC
TRBV20-1	TRBJ2-6	TRBD2	-	CSARGLSGGPSGANVLTF	TGCAGTGCTAGAGGCCTCAGCGGGGGGCCCTCTGGGGCCAACGTCCTGACTTTC
TRBV10-3	TRBJ2-3	TRBD2	few	CAIMTSGRDTQYF	TGTGCCATCATGACTAGCGGCAGAGATACGCAGTATTTT
TRBV10-3	TRBJ1-5	-	-	CAISESGHQPQHF	TGTGCCATCAGCGAATCTGGCCATCAGCCCCAGCATTTT
TRBV7-9	TRBJ2-7	-	few	CASSSYLSYEQYF	TGTGCCAGCAGCTCGTACCTCTCCTACGAGCAGTACTTC
TRBV5-1	TRBJ2-7	-	-	CASSFVAGEQYF	TGCGCCAGCAGCTTCGTCGCTGGCGAGCAGTACTTC
TRBV20-1	TRBJ2-3	-	-	CSASPGLSRDTQYF	TGCAGTGCTAGCCCCGGACTCTCTAGAGATACGCAGTATTTT
TRBV20-1	TRBJ2-5	TRBD1	many	CSASPRTGGGETQYF	TGCAGTGCTTCACCTCGGACAGGGGGCGGGGAGACCCAGTACTTC
TRBV20-1	TRBJ2-1	TRBD2	-	CSARRAGGPYNEQFF	TGCAGTGCTCGAAGGGCGGGGGGGCCCTACAATGAGCAGTTCTTC
TRBV29-1	TRBJ2-3	-	few	CSVERQGTDTQYF	TGCAGCGTTGAAAGACAAGGAACAGATACGCAGTATTTT
TRBV3-1	TRBJ1-1	-	few	CASSQLTEAFF	TGTGCCAGCAGCCAACTCACTGAAGCTTTCTTT
TRBV27	TRBJ2-7	TRBD1	-	CASRQGLREQYF	TGTGCCAGCAGACAGGGGCTGCGAGAGCAGTACTTC
TRBV12-3/TRBV12-4	TRBJ2-3	-	-	CASRPGTHTQYF	TGTGCCAGCAGACCAGGGACACATACGCAGTATTTT
TRBV5-6	TRBJ2-5	-	-	CASNRRGVQETQYF	TGTGCCAGCAACCGCCGAGGGGTTCAAGAGACCCAGTACTTC
TRBV18	TRBJ2-5	TRBD2	-	CATGTSQGEQYF	TGTGCCACAGGGACTAGTCAGGGAGAGCAGTACTTC
TRBV7-2	TRBJ2-5	TRBD2	-	CASSSEGTSASKTQYF	TGTGCCAGCAGCTCAGAGGGGACTAGCGCCTCCAAGACCCAGTACTTC
TRBV10-2	TRBJ2-5	TRBD1	-	CASSGTGQTGETQYF	TGCGCCAGCAGTGGGACAGGACAGACCGGGGAGACCCAGTACTTC
TRBV20-1	TRBJ2-6	TRBD1	few	CSARRQGRSGANVLTF	TGCAGTGCTAGACGACAGGGGAGGTCTGGGGCCAACGTCCTGACTTTC
TRBV5-1	TRBJ2-5	TRBD1	few	CASRRQGLWETQYF	TGCGCCAGCCGCAGACAGGGGTTGTGGGAGACCCAGTACTTC